A selection of T cell receptor beta chains follows, all from one sample in a study of blood T cell repertoires in COVID-19. This table comes from immunoSEQ multiplex PCR, and its TCRdb copy is limited to in-frame clones, with some not included. The sample has 250,000 to 350,000 clones, approximately 86% seen once; the top ten hold over 2%. Sequencing used peripheral blood. These TCRs come from a woman aged 45-65 years who had recovered from COVID-19. Both conserved end residues are part of each CDR3. A D gene is named only where the DNA matches it firmly. Clone size is given for some rows only: seen once, a few or many times, or a class if the clone is expanded.

NA NA TRBJ1-2 TRBV4-2 TGTGCCAGCAGCCAAGTTGGCGGCGGGGACCTAACTAACTATGGCTACACCTTC CASSQVGGGDLTNYGYTF
NA NA TRBJ2-2 TRBV12-3/TRBV12-4 TGTGCCAGCACCCCCCTGGCAACCGGGGAGCTGTTTTTT CASTPLATGELFF
NA NA TRBJ1-5 TRBV19 TGTGCCAGTAGTCCTTCGGGACTCCATAGCAATCAGCCCCAGCATTTT CASSPSGLHSNQPQHF
NA TRBD2 TRBJ2-1 TRBV6-2/TRBV6-3 TGTGCCAGCAGTTACTCGAGCGGGAGGGCCTCATACAATGAGCAGTTCTTC CASSYSSGRASYNEQFF
NA TRBD1 TRBJ1-2 TRBV15 TGTGCCACCCGGGACAGGGACTTTAACTATGGCTACACCTTC CATRDRDFNYGYTF
NA NA TRBJ1-2 TRBV5-1 TGCGCCAGCAGCTTGGGCGGGGGTGGCTACACCTTC CASSLGGGGYTF
once TRBD1 TRBJ2-1 TRBV5-6 TGTGCCAGCAGCCTACGGACAGGGCGGAATGAGCAGTTCTTC CASSLRTGRNEQFF
NA NA TRBJ1-1 TRBV19 TGTGCCAGTAGCAAGGCTACAGGGTTGGGTAACACTGAAGCTTTCTTT CASSKATGLGNTEAFF
NA NA TRBJ1-2 TRBV5-8 TGTGCCAGCAGCTTGGGGGACACCCGTTATGGCTACACCTTC CASSLGDTRYGYTF
NA NA TRBJ1-1 TRBV5-1 TGCGCCAGCAGCCTTGCGGGGAACACTGAAGCTTTCTTT CASSLAGNTEAFF
NA NA TRBJ1-2 TRBV19 TGTGCCAGCCGAAGGGGCTACAACTATGGCTACACCTTC CASRRGYNYGYTF
NA NA TRBJ2-2 TRBV28 TGTGCCAGCAGGAGACAAGGATCTGCGAACACCGGGGAGCTGTTTTTT CASRRQGSANTGELFF
NA TRBD2 TRBJ2-7 TRBV28 TGTGCCAGCACTCCCTTAGCGGGAGGGGGGTCCTACGAGCAGTACTTC CASTPLAGGGSYEQYF
NA NA TRBJ1-5 TRBV7-8 TGTGCCAGCAGCCCGGACAGTGGAAGAAATCAGCCCCAGCATTTT CASSPDSGRNQPQHF
NA TRBD2 TRBJ2-1 TRBV10-3 TGTGCCATCACGGCTAGCGGGAGGGATGATGAGCAGTTCTTC CAITASGRDDEQFF